The rows below give T cell receptor beta chains drawn from one sample of a study of shared clonotypes between healthy human individuals. The protocol was immunoSEQ multiplex PCR, while the TCRdb copy is restricted to in-frame clones and leaves out a portion. The sample includes approximately 340,000 clones, about 70% of them seen just once. Sequenced material: memory CD4+ T cells sorted from blood. Source of these receptors: a young man in good health. Both conserved end residues are part of each CDR3. A D gene is named only where the DNA matches it firmly. The size of a clone is reported for some rows only, either as once, few or many, or as a class for expanded clones.

TRBD2,TRBV27,few,TRBJ2-2,TGTGCCAGCAGTCAAAAGGGACTAGCGGGGTCCACCGGGGAGCTGTTTTTT,CASSQKGLAGSTGELFF
TRBD1,TRBV18,.,TRBJ1-1,TGTGCCAGCTCACCACCCAAAAACCCGGGACAGGGGGTGGGTCGGACTGAAGCTTTCTTT,CASSPPKNPGQGVGRTEAFF
TRBD1,TRBV13,.,TRBJ2-1,TGTGCCAGCAGCTTAGCTGGGACAGGGTTCGATGAGCAGTTCTTC,CASSLAGTGFDEQFF
TRBD2,TRBV7-8,.,TRBJ2-7,TGTGCCAGCAGCCCCAACGCCGGGACTAAAGACGAGCAGTACTTC,CASSPNAGTKDEQYF
.,TRBV29-1,.,TRBJ2-3,TGCAGCGTTGGAGAGTTAGGAGATACGCAGTATTTT,CSVGELGDTQYF
.,TRBV30,.,TRBJ2-1,TGTGCCTGGAGTGTAGGCGGTACTAGTAGTGAGCAGTTCTTC,CAWSVGGTSSEQFF
TRBD2,TRBV4-1,.,TRBJ2-7,TGCGCCAGCAGCCAAGAAGTGACTAGCGGCTACGAGCAGTACTTC,CASSQEVTSGYEQYF
.,TRBV18,once,TRBJ2-2,TGTGCCAGCTCAGGAACTCTCCGCGGGATAGCCGGGGAGCTGTTTTTT,CASSGTLRGIAGELFF
.,TRBV29-1,.,TRBJ2-5,TGCAGCGGGAAGGGGGGACAAGGGACCCAGTACTTC,CSGKGGQGTQYF
TRBD1,TRBV14,.,TRBJ2-7,TGTGCCAGCAGCGGATGGGGGCAGGGGGCGGACTACGAGCAGTACTTC,CASSGWGQGADYEQYF
.,TRBV7-8,.,TRBJ2-2,TGTGCCAGCAGCTTCCGGGACGGGACGAACACCGGGGAGCTGTTTTTT,CASSFRDGTNTGELFF
.,TRBV2,many,TRBJ1-1,TGTGCCAGCAGTGACCCGCGGGGCTTGGCCACTGAAGCTTTCTTT,CASSDPRGLATEAFF
.,TRBV28,few,TRBJ1-2,TGTGCCAGCAGTTTTACGGGGGGCAAGTATGGCTACACCTTC,CASSFTGGKYGYTF
.,TRBV11-3,.,TRBJ2-1,TGTGCCAGCAGCCAGGACCACAATGAGCAGTTCTTC,CASSQDHNEQFF
.,TRBV5-1,.,TRBJ1-2,TGCGCCAGCAGCTTGGCGGCGGAGCGCTATGGCTACACCTTC,CASSLAAERYGYTF
.,TRBV10-1,.,TRBJ1-1,TGCGCCAGCAGTAAGCAGGGTGATGCGGCTTTCTTT,CASSKQGDAAFF
.,TRBV4-3,once,TRBJ2-1,TGCGCCAGCAGCCAAGCCGAGTACGCACGAGCGCAGTTCTTC,CASSQAEYARAQFF
.,TRBV6-1,.,TRBJ2-7,TGTGCCAGCAGCACTCAGGACAGCTACGAGCAGTACTTC,CASSTQDSYEQYF
.,TRBV5-1,.,TRBJ2-1,TGCGCCAGCAGCTTGGTTGGGGGCGCTTACAATGAGCAGTTCTTC,CASSLVGGAYNEQFF
TRBD2,TRBV5-1,once,TRBJ2-3,TGCGCCAGCAGCAGTAGCGGGAGCACAGATACGCAGTATTTT,CASSSSGSTDTQYF
.,TRBV10-3,.,TRBJ2-1,TGTGCCATCAGTGAGTCATCCTACAATGAGCAGTTCTTC,CAISESSYNEQFF
.,TRBV7-9,.,TRBJ1-5,TGTGCCAGCAGCTCAGATCAGTATGAAAGCAATCAGCCCCAGCATTTT,CASSSDQYESNQPQHF
TRBD1,TRBV18,.,TRBJ2-7,TGTGCCAGCTCACCACCGAGGACAGGCCCCTACGAGCAGTACTTC,CASSPPRTGPYEQYF
.,TRBV6-1,.,TRBJ2-2,TGTGCCAGCAGTGAAGCGACAGACCTTTTCCTCCCTAACACCGGGGAGCTGTTTTTT,CASSEATDLFLPNTGELFF